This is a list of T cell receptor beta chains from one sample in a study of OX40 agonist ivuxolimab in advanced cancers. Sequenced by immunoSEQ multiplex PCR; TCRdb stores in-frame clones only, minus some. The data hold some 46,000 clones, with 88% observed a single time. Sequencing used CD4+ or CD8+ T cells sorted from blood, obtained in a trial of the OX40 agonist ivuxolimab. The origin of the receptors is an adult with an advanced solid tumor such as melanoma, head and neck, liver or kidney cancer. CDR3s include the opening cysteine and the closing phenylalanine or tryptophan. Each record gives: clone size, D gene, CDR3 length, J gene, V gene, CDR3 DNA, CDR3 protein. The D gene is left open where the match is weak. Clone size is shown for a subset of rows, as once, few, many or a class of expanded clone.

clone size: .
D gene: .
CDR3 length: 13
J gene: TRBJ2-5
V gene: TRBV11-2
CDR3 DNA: TGTGCCTCTGAGACTAGACCTCAAGAGACCCAGTACTTC
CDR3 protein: CASETRPQETQYF

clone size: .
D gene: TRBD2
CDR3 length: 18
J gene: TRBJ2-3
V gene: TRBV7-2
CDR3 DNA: TGTGCCAGCAGCTCGGGACTAGCGGGGGCCGCACGTTGGGATACGCAGTATTTT
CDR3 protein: CASSSGLAGAARWDTQYF

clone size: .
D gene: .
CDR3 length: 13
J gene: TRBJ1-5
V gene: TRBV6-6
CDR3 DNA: TGTGCCAGCAGCCGGACGGACAATCAGCCCCAGCATTTT
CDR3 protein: CASSRTDNQPQHF

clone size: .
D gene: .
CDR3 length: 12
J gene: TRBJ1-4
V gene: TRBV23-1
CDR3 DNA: TGCGCCAGCGGGGAGGGATCGGAAAAACTGTTTTTT
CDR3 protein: CASGEGSEKLFF

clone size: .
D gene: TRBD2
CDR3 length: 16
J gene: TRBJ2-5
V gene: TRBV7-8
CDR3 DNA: TGTGCCAGCAGTAACAGCGGGGGGGCCATTTCGGAGACCCAGTACTTC
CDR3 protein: CASSNSGGAISETQYF

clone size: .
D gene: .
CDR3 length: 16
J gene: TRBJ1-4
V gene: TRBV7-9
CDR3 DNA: TGTGCCAGCAGCTCCCATTCGGGGGAAACTAATGAAAAACTGTTTTTT
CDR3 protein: CASSSHSGETNEKLFF

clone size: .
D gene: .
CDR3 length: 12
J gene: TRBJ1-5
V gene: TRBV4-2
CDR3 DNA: TGTGCCAGCAGCCAAGAAAATCAGCCCCAGCATTTT
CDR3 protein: CASSQENQPQHF

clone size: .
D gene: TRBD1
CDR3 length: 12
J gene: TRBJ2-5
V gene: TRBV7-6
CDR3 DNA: TGTGCCAGTGGGACAGGCCAAGAGACCCAGTACTTC
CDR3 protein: CASGTGQETQYF

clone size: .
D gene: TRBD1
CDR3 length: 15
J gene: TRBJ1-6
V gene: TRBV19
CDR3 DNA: TGTGCCAGTAGTATCTCCGGGACAGGGGATTCACCCCTCCACTTT
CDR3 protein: CASSISGTGDSPLHF

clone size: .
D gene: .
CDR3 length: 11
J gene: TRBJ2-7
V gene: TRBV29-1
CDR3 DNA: TGCAGCGCCACTGACAGCTACGAGCAGTACTTC
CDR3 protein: CSATDSYEQYF

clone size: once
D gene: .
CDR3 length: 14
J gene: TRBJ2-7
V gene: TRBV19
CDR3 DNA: TGTGCCAGTAGTATAGGAACAGGGAACTACGAGCAGTACTTC
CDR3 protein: CASSIGTGNYEQYF

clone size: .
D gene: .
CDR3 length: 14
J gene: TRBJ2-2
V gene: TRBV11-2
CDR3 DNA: TGTGCCAGCAGCTTAGTACTGACAGCCGGGGAGCTGTTTTTT
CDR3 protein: CASSLVLTAGELFF

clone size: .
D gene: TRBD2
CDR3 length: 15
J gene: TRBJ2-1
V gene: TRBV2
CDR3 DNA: TGTGCCAGCAGTGAAGGTAGCGGGGGGCACAATGAGCAGTTCTTC
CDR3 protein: CASSEGSGGHNEQFF

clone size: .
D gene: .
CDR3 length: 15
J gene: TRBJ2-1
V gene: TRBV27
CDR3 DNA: TGTGCCAGCAGTTTAATTGGGGGGCCCTACAATGAGCAGTTCTTC
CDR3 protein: CASSLIGGPYNEQFF

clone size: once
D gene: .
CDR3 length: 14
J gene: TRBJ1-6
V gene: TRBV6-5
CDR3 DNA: TGTGCCAGCAGTCGCTACCTCTTGGGTTCACCCCTCCACTTT
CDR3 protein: CASSRYLLGSPLHF

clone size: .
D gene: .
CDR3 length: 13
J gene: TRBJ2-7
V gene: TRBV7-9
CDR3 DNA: TGTGCCAGCAGCTTAGGCGTCTCCTACGAGCAGTACTTC
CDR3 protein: CASSLGVSYEQYF

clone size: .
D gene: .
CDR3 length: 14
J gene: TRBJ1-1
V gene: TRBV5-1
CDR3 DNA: TGCGCCAGCAGAGTAATTGGAGTGAACACTGAAGCTTTCTTT
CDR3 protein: CASRVIGVNTEAFF

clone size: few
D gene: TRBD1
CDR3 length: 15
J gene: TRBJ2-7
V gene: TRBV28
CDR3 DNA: TGTGCCAGCAGTTCCCCGGGACAGGGGGCTCGGGAGCAGTACTTC
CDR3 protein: CASSSPGQGAREQYF

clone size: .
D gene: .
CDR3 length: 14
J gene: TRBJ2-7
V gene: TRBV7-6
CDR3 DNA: TGTGCCAGCAGCTTAGAGGCCAGCTCCTACGAGCAGTACTTC
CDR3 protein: CASSLEASSYEQYF

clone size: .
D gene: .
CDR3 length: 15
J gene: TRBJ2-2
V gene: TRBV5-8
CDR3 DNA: TGTGCCAGCAGCTTGGCCGGGCAGTTAACCGGGGAGCTGTTTTTT
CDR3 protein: CASSLAGQLTGELFF

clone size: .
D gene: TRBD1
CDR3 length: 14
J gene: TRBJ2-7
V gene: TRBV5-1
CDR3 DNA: TGCGCCAGCAGCTTATTGGACAGGATGTACGAGCAGTACTTC
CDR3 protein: CASSLLDRMYEQYF

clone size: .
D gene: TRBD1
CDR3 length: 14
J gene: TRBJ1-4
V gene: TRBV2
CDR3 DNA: TGTGCCAGCAGTGATGGGACAGCTAATGAAAAACTGTTTTTT
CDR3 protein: CASSDGTANEKLFF